One TCR beta chain is described in this entry. Three rounds of nested PCR, following a modified ARM-PCR protocol, produced the TCRbeta library. In TCRdb, the multiplex PCR reads were re-called with MiXCR into one record per CDR3 protein. The sample records 60,000 to 85,000 distinct CDR3 sequences, over 65% being singletons. The template was RNA from unsorted bulk tissue. Distant lung tissue was collected more than 3 cm away from the tumor edge. This sample is part of a study of tumor and adjacent non-tumor tissue in lung cancer. Germline V gene data show CDR1 as LGHNA and CDR2 as YNFKEQ. The CDR3 loop spans 15 amino acids. The V end lost 10 bases, the J end lost 4 bases, and 19 bases lay between the germline ends.

Material: distant non-tumor lung tissue. V is TRBV4-2 and J is TRBJ1-4, with D maybe TRBD1 (6 bases). The source is a man aged 65 to 85 with non-small cell lung cancer. CDR3: CANSPVGGNNEKLFF. CDR3 in DNA: TGTGCCAATAGCCCAGTAGGGGGAAATAATGAAAAACTGTTTTTT.